The 12 T cell receptor beta chains reported below all come from one sample, sequenced in a study of blood T cell repertoires in COVID-19. Assay used: immunoSEQ multiplex PCR; TCRdb lists only in-frame clones, some missing. Here the sample spans 80,000 to 130,000 clones, 91% being singletons. Sequencing was carried out using peripheral blood. The receptors were sampled from a man aged 60-69 years with acute or convalescent COVID-19.

This clone was detected only once. The CDR3 here is CASSPGLAGLQETQYF. CDR3 sequence (DNA): TGCGCCAGCAGCCCCGGACTAGCGGGCCTACAAGAGACCCAGTACTTC. This chain connects TRBV5-1 to TRBJ2-5, with 11 nucleotides matching TRBD2. Germline V gene lookup returns CDR1 SGHRS and CDR2 YFSETQ. V shed 4 bases and J 2 bases; nucleotides not matched to a gene: 7. The CDR3 covers 16 residues. The full variable domain, with the rest looked up from reference TRBV5-1 and TRBJ2-5, is KAGVTQTPRYLIKTRGQQVTLSCSPISGHRSVSWYQQTPGQGLQFLFEYFSETQRNKGNFPGRFSGRQFSNSRSEMNVSTLELGDSALYLCASSPGLAGLQETQYFGPGTRLLVL.

The V and J genes are TRBV19 and TRBJ1-4; TRBD1 aligns across 7 bases. Germline values: CDR1 LNHDA, CDR2 SQIVND (reference sequence). V shed 4 bases and J 2 bases; nucleotides not matched to a gene: 4. This CDR3 comprises 15 residues. As DNA, the CDR3 is TGTGCCAGTAGTACTCAACAGGGGACTAATGAAAAACTGTTTTTT. Its translation: CASSTQQGTNEKLFF.

This chain uses TRBV5-1 with TRBJ1-6; TRBD1 matches at 8 bases. Germline CDR1 SGHRS, CDR2 YFSETQ. The CDR3 spans 15 residues. With 4 bases clipped from V and 7 bases from J, the junction kept 7 bases outside the gene matches. The CDR3 DNA follows: TGCGCCAGCAGCGCTAAAACAGGGGGAAATTCACCCCTCCACTTT. Its translation is CASSAKTGGNSPLHF.

The gene calls are TRBV11-3 and TRBJ2-2; D may be TRBD2 (5 bases). The V end was cut by 5 bases, the J end by 2 bases, with 12 bases between. Germline assignment: CDR1 SGHNT and CDR2 YENEEA. The CDR3 totals 15 residues. CDR3 nucleotide sequence: TGTGCCAGCAGCCCCCGCGGGTCAAACACCGGGGAGCTGTTTTTT. Translated, it gives CASSPRGSNTGELFF.

This sequence joins TRBV19 and TRBJ2-1, with 8 bases identical to TRBD2. The J segment lost 4 bases and the V segment lost 5 bases, leaving 7 bases of the junction unmatched. Germline V lookup: CDR1 LNHDA, CDR2 SQIVND (reference sequence). The CDR3 has 15 residues. The CDR3 protein is CASSSRLARYNEQFF. CDR3 nucleotides: TGTGCCAGTAGTTCCCGACTAGCGAGATACAATGAGCAGTTCTTC.

The chain uses TRBV7-8 and TRBJ1-6, with 8 bases that match TRBD1. Trimming removed 8 bases from V and 6 bases from J; junction bases left unmatched: 6. CDR3 length: 14 residues. The V gene's germline CDR1 is SGHVS and CDR2 FQNEAQ. The CDR3 nucleotides read TGTGCCAGCTCCGAGGGACAGGCTAATTCACCCCTCCACTTT. The encoded protein is CASSEGQANSPLHF.

The chain recombines TRBV9 with TRBJ2-1; weak D call: TRBD1 (6 bases). The CDR3 covers 15 residues. Germline lookup yields CDR1 SGDLS and CDR2 YYNGEE. Deletions cut 0 bases from V and 4 bases from J, with 11 bases between. The CDR3 bases are TGTGCCAGCAGCGTAGAGGACAGAATATACAATGAGCAGTTCTTC. It translates to CASSVEDRIYNEQFF.

The CDR3 coding sequence is TGTGCCAGCAGCTCGGGGGTGGCGGATACGCAGTATTTT. This sequence encodes CASSSGVADTQYF. V and J are TRBV7-2 and TRBJ2-3; a possible D gene is TRBD2 (6 bases). Trimming took 4 bases from V and 6 from J, leaving 11 bases between them. Germline values: CDR1 SGHTA, CDR2 FQGNSA. The CDR3 is 13 amino acids. Full variable domain (rest looked up from reference TRBV7-2 and TRBJ2-3): GAGVSQSPSNKVTEKGKDVELRCDPISGHTALYWYRQSLGQGLEFLIYFQGNSAPDKSGLPSDRFSAERTGGSVSTLTIQRTQQEDSAVYLCASSSGVADTQYFGPGTRLTVL.

The V gene is TRBV5-1, the J gene TRBJ1-2; 10 nucleotides agree with TRBD1. The CDR3 has 14 residues. V trimming: 0 bases; J trimming: 6 bases; junction bases outside the gene matches: 2. Germline loops: CDR1 SGHRS, CDR2 YFSETQ. The CDR3 spells CASSLAGTGDGYTF. The DNA of the CDR3 is TGCGCCAGCAGCTTGGCCGGGACAGGGGATGGCTACACCTTC.

The chain combines TRBV10-3 with TRBJ2-5; TRBD2 matches at 7 bases. Germline V gene lookup returns CDR1 ENHRY and CDR2 SYGVKD. V trimming: 6 bases; J trimming: 5 bases; junction bases outside the gene matches: 6. CDR3 size: 13 residues. The CDR3 reads CAIRGRAGETQYF. The CDR3 nucleotides read TGTGCCATCAGAGGGAGGGCCGGGGAGACCCAGTACTTC.

V and J are TRBV10-3 and TRBJ2-6; 16 nucleotides match TRBD2. Unmatched junction bases numbered 9, after V lost 10 bases and J lost 0 bases. Germline V gene sequence: CDR1 ENHRY, CDR2 SYGVKD. The CDR3 consists of 19 residues. The CDR3 loop reads CATTGLAGGGSSGANVLTF. The CDR3 region has the DNA TGTGCCACCACGGGACTAGCGGGAGGGGGGAGCTCTGGGGCCAACGTCCTGACTTTC.

The chain uses TRBV5-1 and TRBJ2-7, with TRBD1 matching over 9 bases. Germline V gives CDR1 SGHRS, CDR2 YFSETQ. This CDR3 region has 15 residues. The J segment lost 4 bases and the V segment lost 4 bases, leaving 9 bases of the junction unmatched. The CDR3 region has the DNA TGCGCCAGCAGCGTTACCGGGACAGGGCTTTACGAGCAGTACTTC. It translates to CASSVTGTGLYEQYF.